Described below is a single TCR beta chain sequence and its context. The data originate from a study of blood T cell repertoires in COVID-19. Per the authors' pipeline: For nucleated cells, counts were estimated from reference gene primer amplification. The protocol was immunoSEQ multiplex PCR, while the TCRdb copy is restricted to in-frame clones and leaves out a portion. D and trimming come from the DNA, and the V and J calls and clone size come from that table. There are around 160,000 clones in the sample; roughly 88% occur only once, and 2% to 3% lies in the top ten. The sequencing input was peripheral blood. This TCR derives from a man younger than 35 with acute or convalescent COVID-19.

The CDR3, as DNA: TGTGCCAGCAGCCAAGGGGCAGGGGGCTACACCGGGGAGCTGTTTTTT. It codes for CASSQGAGGYTGELFF. V and J are TRBV14 and TRBJ2-2, with 8 bases fitting TRBD1. V shed 1 base and J 3 bases; nucleotides not matched to a gene: 4. This CDR3 has 16 residues. Germline CDR1 and CDR2: SGHDN and FVKESK.